This T cell receptor beta chain was observed in a study of blood T cell repertoires in COVID-19. Study information: Material from acute and convalescent COVID-19 was sourced from the United States, Italy and Spain.

Ages ranged from about 18 to 90 years, with residence in about 23 US areas. Participants had their cohort set by participant-reported clinical history. The method was immunoSEQ multiplex PCR; TCRdb's version includes in-frame clones alone and lacks a portion of them. The table has 250,000 to 350,000 clones, roughly 89% seen once. Trimming took 5 bases from V and 7 from J; bases not matched to a gene: 16. The CDR3 contains 17 residues. The germline gives CDR1 MDHEN, CDR2 SYDVKM. The V and J genes are TRBV28 and TRBJ1-5; 8 bases line up with TRBD1. Sequencing was performed on PBMCs or T cells enriched from blood (not recorded which). This TCR was recovered from a woman between 18 and 29 years old with acute COVID-19. The chain's CDR3 is CASSLPWDRTLGQPQHF. CDR3 nucleotide sequence: TGTGCCAGCAGTCTCCCCTGGGACAGGACCCTGGGGCAGCCCCAGCATTTT.